The 32 T cell receptor beta chains listed next were all sequenced from one sample in a study of control samples from healthy donors and cancer patients. Sequenced by immunoSEQ multiplex PCR; TCRdb stores in-frame clones only, minus some. The sample consists of 150,000 to 200,000 clones, approximately 92% of them appearing once. Sequencing was carried out using blood. The receptors originated from a woman in her thirties or forties in good health.

V and J are TRBV11-2 and TRBJ1-1; TRBD1 matches at 7 bases. Per germline, CDR1 SGHAT and CDR2 FQNNGV. The CDR3 covers 15 residues. With V trimmed by 6 bases and J by 0 bases, 7 bases remained unmatched. The CDR3 here is CASRIRTGMNTEAFF. The CDR3 DNA is TGTGCCAGCAGGATTCGGACAGGAATGAACACTGAAGCTTTCTTT.

The chain employs TRBV19 and TRBJ2-5; 9 nucleotides match TRBD2. V lost 5 bases, J lost 11 bases, and 6 bases stayed unmatched. This CDR3 has 12 amino acids. The germline V gene encodes CDR1 LNHDA and CDR2 SQIVND (reference sequence). Here the CDR3 reads CASSSASGVQYF. CDR3 bases: TGTGCCAGTAGTTCAGCTAGCGGGGTTCAGTACTTC.

V and J are TRBV27 and TRBJ2-5, with D unresolved. V was trimmed by 2 bases and J by 1 base, leaving 8 bases between them. This CDR3 region has 14 residues. Germline V gene lookup returns CDR1 MNHEY and CDR2 SMNVEV (reference sequence). The CDR3 sequence is CASSLAASQETQYF. The CDR3 bases are TGTGCCAGCAGTTTAGCGGCCAGCCAAGAGACCCAGTACTTC.

The chain uses TRBV3-1 (or the pseudogene TRBV3-2) and TRBJ2-7, with 13 bases lining up with TRBD2. The CDR3 has 15 residues. Germline assignment: CDR1 LGHDT and CDR2 YNNKEL (reference sequence). The trim removed 7 bases at V and 2 bases at J, leaving 5 bases unmatched. The CDR3 region has the DNA TGTGCCAGCACAGGGACTAGCGGGAATCCCTACGAGCAGTACTTC. It encodes CASTGTSGNPYEQYF.

The chain combines TRBV3-1 (or the pseudogene TRBV3-2) with TRBJ2-1, with 11 bases that match TRBD2. The CDR3 loop spans 15 amino acids. The junction had 7 bases not matched to a gene; V was cut back by 4 bases and J by 8 bases. Germline V gene sequence: CDR1 LGHDT, CDR2 YNNKEL (reference sequence). CDR3 nucleotides: TGTGCCAGCAGCCCCCTAGCGGGGGGCCACGATGAGCAGTTCTTC. This translates into CASSPLAGGHDEQFF.

The rearrangement joins TRBV19 to TRBJ1-2; D is possibly TRBD1 (5 bases). V was shortened by 9 bases and J by 3 bases, with 8 bases between the two germline ends. There are 11 residues in the CDR3. CDR1 and CDR2 from the germline V gene are LNHDA and SQIVND (reference sequence). The CDR3 DNA reads as TGTGCCAGCAGGGACCACTATGGCTACACCTTC. It yields the protein CASRDHYGYTF.

The chain joins TRBV7-2 to TRBJ2-3, with D unresolved. V gave up 0 bases and J gave up 2 bases, with 6 bases separating them. The CDR3 runs 14 residues. The germline V gene has CDR1 SGHTA and CDR2 FQGNSA. The CDR3 DNA is TGTGCCAGCAGCTTAGCTAGAAACACAGATACGCAGTATTTT. This codes for CASSLARNTDTQYF.

The V gene is TRBV7-2, the J gene TRBJ2-7, with a weak D call TRBD2 (6 bases). The CDR3 runs 16 residues. V lost 2 bases, J lost 5 bases, and 19 bases lay in between. CDR1 and CDR2 (germline): SGHTA, FQGNSA. CDR3 in amino acids: CASSLLGPPGGDEQYF. The CDR3 DNA is TGTGCCAGCAGCTTACTTGGGCCCCCAGGAGGGGACGAGCAGTACTTC.

V usage is TRBV29-1 and J usage is TRBJ1-2; TRBD1 agrees at 9 bases. The trim removed 6 bases at V and 10 bases at J, leaving 6 bases unmatched. The germline V gene encodes CDR1 SQVTM and CDR2 ANQGSEA. The CDR3 length is 11 residues. CDR3 DNA: TGCAGCGTCCCGACAGGGGGGGACTACACCTTC. Translated, it gives CSVPTGGDYTF.

CDR3: CSGYIGPNTEAFF. The CDR3 nucleotides read TGCAGCGGTTATATCGGACCGAACACTGAAGCTTTCTTT. The chain is built from TRBV29-1 and TRBJ1-1, with D hard to call. Germline V gene sequence: CDR1 SQVTM, CDR2 ANQGSEA. Trimming removed 7 bases from V and 1 base from J, with 13 bases in between. This CDR3 is built from 13 residues.

The V call is TRBV3-1 (or the pseudogene TRBV3-2), the J call TRBJ2-3; unclear D gene. Germline loops: CDR1 LGHDT, CDR2 YNNKEL (reference sequence). The CDR3 is 14 amino acids. V was clipped by 1 base and J by 6 bases, with 11 bases between them. For the CDR3, the DNA is TGTGCCAGCAGCCAAGCCTCGGTATCCGATACGCAGTATTTT. This sequence encodes CASSQASVSDTQYF.

The chain employs TRBV25-1 and TRBJ2-1; the match to TRBD2 covers 8 bases. Germline CDR1 MGHDK, CDR2 SYGVNS. The CDR3 consists of 14 residues. V shed 3 bases, J shed 11 bases, and the junction held 9 bases outside the gene matches. CDR3 protein: CASSEAGGRLQQFF. CDR3 DNA sequence: TGTGCCAGCAGTGAGGCCGGCGGGAGGTTGCAGCAGTTCTTC.

CDR3 in DNA: TGTGCCAGCAGCTTAGAAAGCGGAGTTGAAGCTTTCTTT. Residues: CASSLESGVEAFF. This chain links TRBV7-9 with TRBJ1-1; D remains ambiguous. V lost 1 base, J lost 7 bases, and 10 bases lay in between. CDR1 and CDR2 from the germline V gene are SEHNR and FQNEAQ (reference sequence). The CDR3 covers 13 residues.

The chain is built from TRBV15 and TRBJ1-3; D is ambiguous. The V end lost 6 bases, the J end lost 0 bases, and 9 bases lay between the germline ends. The CDR3 totals 14 residues. Germline V CDR1 and CDR2: LNHNV, YYDKDF (reference sequence). The CDR3 loop is CATRDPGSGNTIYF. As DNA, the CDR3 is TGTGCCACCAGGGATCCGGGCTCTGGAAACACCATATATTTT.

This chain joins TRBV1 and TRBJ2-3. TRBV1 is reported as a pseudogene. This CDR3 region has 16 residues. The CDR3 is CTSSQGLIGARDTQYF. CDR3 sequence (DNA): TGCACCAGCAGCCAAGGGCTTATCGGGGCCCGCGATACGCAGTATTTT.

The chain is built from TRBV11-2 and TRBJ2-1, with D hard to call. CDR3 size: 13 residues. V dropped 1 base and J dropped 9 bases, with 10 bases sitting between them. Germline lookup yields CDR1 SGHAT and CDR2 FQNNGV. For the CDR3, the DNA is TGTGCCAGCAGCTTAGGCCGGATCAGTGAGCAGTTCTTC. Its protein product is CASSLGRISEQFF. The variable domain in full, with the rest retrieved from reference TRBV11-2 and TRBJ2-1, is EAGVAQSPRYKIIEKRQSVAFWCNPISGHATLYWYQQILGQGPKLLIQFQNNGVVDDSQLPKDRFSAERLKGVDSTLKIQPAKLEDSAVYLCASSLGRISEQFFGPGTRLTVL.

The chain employs TRBV5-6 and TRBJ1-1, with D tentatively TRBD1 (5 bases). Germline loops: CDR1 SGHDT, CDR2 YYEEEE. CDR3 size: 14 residues. The V end lost 3 bases, the J end lost 1 base, and 10 bases lay between the germline ends. CDR3: CASSYDRPNTEAFF. The CDR3 bases are TGTGCCAGCAGCTACGACAGACCGAACACTGAAGCTTTCTTT.

The rearrangement joins TRBV4-1 to TRBJ2-7; TRBD2 might be the D (6 bases). Germline CDR1 reads MGHRA; CDR2 reads YSYEKL. Between the trimmed V and J ends, which lost 1 base and 2 bases, there was a span of 12 bases. CDR3 length: 15 amino acids. The CDR3 spells CASSQAVGGAYEQYF. CDR3 coding DNA: TGCGCCAGCAGCCAAGCTGTGGGGGGAGCCTACGAGCAGTACTTC.

The chain links TRBV5-1 to TRBJ2-2; D is uncertain. Germline CDR1 reads SGHRS; CDR2 reads YFSETQ. The V end lost 0 bases, the J end lost 6 bases, and 18 bases lay between the germline ends. The CDR3 has 17 amino acids. The CDR3 spells CASSLGSRAPGAGELFF. The CDR3 bases are TGCGCCAGCAGCTTGGGATCTCGGGCCCCGGGCGCCGGGGAGCTGTTTTTT.

The J gene is TRBJ1-6, the V gene TRBV12-3 or TRBV12-4; D gene ambiguous. Trimming pared 4 bases from V and 12 bases from J, leaving 13 bases between. This CDR3 is 13 amino acids long. CDR3 protein: CASSSPGLKPLHF. In DNA, the CDR3 is TGTGCCAGCAGTTCTCCGGGGTTGAAACCCCTCCACTTT.

The chain is built from TRBV6-2 or TRBV6-3 and TRBJ2-7, with D perhaps TRBD1 (6 bases). Germline V gene lookup returns CDR1 MNHEY and CDR2 SVGEGT. CDR3 length: 14 residues. The germline V and J ends were trimmed by 2 bases and 4 bases, with 12 bases remaining between them. CDR3 region: CASSYTTGLYEQYF. The CDR3 bases are TGTGCCAGCAGTTACACGACAGGCCTTTACGAGCAGTACTTC.

The chain is built from TRBV29-1 and TRBJ2-7; the match to TRBD1 covers 9 bases. V trimming: 3 bases; J trimming: 2 bases; junction bases outside the gene matches: 5. The CDR3 covers 14 residues. Germline lookup yields CDR1 SQVTM and CDR2 ANQGSEA. CDR3 sequence (DNA): TGCAGCGTTGAGGGACAGGGAGGCCCCTACGAGCAGTACTTC. Translation: CSVEGQGGPYEQYF.

The rearrangement uses TRBV5-1 and TRBJ2-5; 8 bases map to TRBD1. Germline values: CDR1 SGHRS, CDR2 YFSETQ. The CDR3 runs 15 residues. The V gene end was trimmed by 6 bases and the J gene end by 3 bases; junction bases not matched to a gene: 10. The CDR3 spells CASIRTGSAEETQYF. CDR3 nucleotide sequence: TGCGCCAGCATTCGGACAGGGTCAGCAGAAGAGACCCAGTACTTC.

As to this clone: No conserved phenylalanine or tryptophan ends this CDR3, so it is likely a read error. The DNA is left out, because the CDR3 cannot be placed on it with certainty; the CDR3 is given as TCRdb lists it. This rearrangement joins TRBV2 to TRBJ2-3; the table gives TRBD2 as D, unverified against the DNA. Germline CDR1 reads SNHLY; CDR2 reads FYNNEI. The CDR3 is 14 amino acids in total, end residues counted. The CDR3 protein is CASSRMASGAELSM.

The chain joins TRBV19 to TRBJ2-6; 7 nucleotides line up with TRBD1. Per germline, CDR1 LNHDA and CDR2 SQIVND (reference sequence). The CDR3 covers 16 residues. The V and J ends lost 5 bases and 0 bases, in that order; junction bases with no gene match: 4. CDR3 DNA sequence: TGTGCCAGTAGTGGGGACAGCGGCTCTGGGGCCAACGTCCTGACTTTC. This codes for CASSGDSGSGANVLTF.

Here the CDR3 DNA reads TGTGCCAGCAGTGAAGGGGGCGGCCCCTCCTATAATTCACCCCTCCACTTT. Its protein is CASSEGGGPSYNSPLHF. The chain joins TRBV25-1 to TRBJ1-6; the D gene is possibly TRBD1 (6 bases). The germline V and J ends were trimmed by 2 bases and 0 bases, with 11 bases remaining between them. This CDR3 comprises 17 residues. Germline lookup yields CDR1 MGHDK and CDR2 SYGVNS.

The gene calls are TRBV6-5 and TRBJ1-3; D unclear. Germline CDR1 is MNHEY and CDR2 is SVGAGI. The CDR3 length is 14 residues. Trimming removed 11 bases from V and 0 bases from J, with 14 bases in between. Here the CDR3 reads CASSKGGSGNTIYF. CDR3 DNA sequence: TGTGCCTCTAGTAAGGGCGGCTCTGGAAACACCATATATTTT.

This clone has only one observation. The chain has TRBV2 and TRBJ1-2; D may be TRBD1 (6 bases). V lost 7 bases and J 4 bases, leaving 10 bases between the germline ends. This CDR3 has 12 residues. Germline V lookup: CDR1 SNHLY, CDR2 FYNNEI. CDR3 nucleotides: TGTGCCAGCACCTTGGACAGCTATGGCTACACCTTC. Encoded protein: CASTLDSYGYTF.

The chain recombines TRBV5-4 with TRBJ2-1, with TRBD2 identical over 8 bases. The V segment lost 3 bases and the J segment 10 bases; nucleotides outside the gene matches: 6. Looked up from germline, CDR1 is SGHNT and CDR2 is YYREEE (reference sequence). The length of the CDR3 is 13 residues. The CDR3 nucleotides read TGTGCCAGCAGCTGGCGCGGCGGGGGGGAGCAGTTCTTC. Protein sequence: CASSWRGGGEQFF. The full variable domain, in which reference TRBV5-4 and TRBJ2-1 provide the parts outside the CDR3, is ETGVTQSPTHLIKTRGQQVTLRCSSQSGHNTVSWYQQALGQGPQFIFQYYREEENGRGNFPPRFSGLQFPNYSSELNVNALELDDSALYLCASSWRGGGEQFFGPGTRLTVL.

This clone occurred a few times. This sequence joins TRBV18 and TRBJ1-5, with 7 nucleotides matching TRBD1. The germline CDR1 and CDR2 sequences are KGHSH and LQKENI. Germline trimming cut 3 bases from V and 2 bases from J; bases unmatched to any gene: 1. This CDR3 is built from 14 residues. CDR3 coding DNA: TGTGCCAGCTCACCCGGACAGGGCAATCAGCCCCAGCATTTT. Protein product: CASSPGQGNQPQHF.

This clone was detected only a few times. In nucleotides, the CDR3 is TGTGCCAGCAGCACGGGAGGGGAGGGAGTAGGGACTGAAGCTTTCTTT. It translates to CASSTGGEGVGTEAFF. The rearrangement links TRBV21-1 to TRBJ1-1. TRBV21-1 is assigned pseudogene status. The CDR3 length is 16 residues.

The CDR3 loop is CASGGETGYGYTF. The CDR3 DNA reads as TGTGCCAGCGGGGGGGAAACGGGTTATGGCTACACCTTC. V is TRBV2 and J is TRBJ1-2; a weak D match, TRBD1 (5 bases). V was shortened by 8 bases and J by 5 bases, with 15 bases between the two germline ends. The CDR3 length is 13 residues. Per the germline V gene, CDR1 is SNHLY and CDR2 is FYNNEI.